These 23 T cell receptor beta chains were all obtained from the same sample, sequenced in a study of cytomegalovirus exposure and HLA in healthy donors. A multiplex PCR was run with 60 Vbeta primers and 13 Jbeta primers. The method was immunoSEQ multiplex PCR; TCRdb's version includes in-frame clones alone and lacks a portion of them. The data contain fewer than 150,000 clones, over 60% of them singletons. Sequencing input: PBMCs. These receptors all stem from a man aged 25-45 years in good health and CMV-seronegative.

This clone was recorded a few times. Other DNA sequences of this sample code for an identical CDR3. This chain uses TRBV18 with TRBJ2-2; maybe TRBD2 (5 bases). The CDR3 loop spans 14 amino acids. V was shortened by 3 bases and J by 2 bases, with 7 bases between the two germline ends. Germline CDR1 is KGHSH and CDR2 is LQKENI. DNA for the CDR3: TGTGCCAGCTCACCCGGGGAAAACACCGGGGAGCTGTTTTTT. Its translation is CASSPGENTGELFF. Combining the CDR3 with reference TRBV18 and TRBJ2-2 gives the whole variable domain NAGVMQNPRHLVRRRGQEARLRCSPMKGHSHVYWYRQLPEEGLKFMVYLQKENIIDESGMPKERFSAEFPKEGPSILRIQQVVRGDSAAYFCASSPGENTGELFFGEGSRLTVL.

Here the CDR3 reads CASSEREFWNSPLHF. CDR3 in DNA: TGTGCCAGCAGTGAAAGAGAATTTTGGAATTCACCCCTCCACTTT. The rearrangement joins TRBV6-1 to TRBJ1-6; no clear D. Trimming removed 2 bases at V and 7 bases at J, with 12 bases between. This CDR3 contains 15 residues. The V gene's germline CDR1 is MNHNS and CDR2 SASEGT.

The V and J genes are TRBV30 and TRBJ2-7; TRBD2 agrees at 7 bases. CDR1 GTSNPN and CDR2 SVGIG come from the germline V gene (reference sequence). Trimming took 5 bases from V and 0 from J; bases not matched to a gene: 10. This CDR3 has 15 amino acids. CDR3 sequence reads: CAWGAPGGSSYEQYF. CDR3 nucleotide sequence: TGTGCCTGGGGGGCCCCTGGCGGGAGCTCCTACGAGCAGTACTTC.

This chain links TRBV7-6 with TRBJ2-5, with D possibly TRBD1 on 6 matching bases. The length of the CDR3 is 15 residues. V shed 0 bases and J shed 0 bases, with 8 bases lying between them. Germline-derived CDR1 and CDR2 are SGHVS and FNYEAQ. The CDR3 loop is CASSLAHRDQETQYF. The CDR3 DNA reads as TGTGCCAGCAGCTTAGCTCACAGGGACCAAGAGACCCAGTACTTC.

The chain links TRBV7-9 to TRBJ1-1; maybe TRBD1 (5 bases). This CDR3 has 12 residues. V was cut by 4 bases and J by 11 bases, with 14 bases left in between. Germline V gene sequence: CDR1 SEHNR, CDR2 FQNEAQ (reference sequence). The CDR3 region is CASSSEQAFAFF. CDR3 in DNA: TGTGCCAGCAGCTCAGAACAGGCGTTCGCTTTCTTT.

This chain links TRBV6-5 with TRBJ2-3; D gene ambiguous. Germline loops: CDR1 MNHEY, CDR2 SVGAGI. This CDR3 has 13 amino acids. The V and J ends lost 2 bases and 3 bases respectively, with 6 bases between them. The CDR3 coding sequence is TGTGCCAGCAGTTACCGCCTAACAGATACGCAGTATTTT. Its protein product is CASSYRLTDTQYF.

The chain has TRBV11-1 and TRBJ2-7; 14 bases fit TRBD2. Germline trimming cut 5 bases from V and 3 bases from J; bases unmatched to any gene: 3. The CDR3 has 15 residues. Germline V gives CDR1 SGHAT, CDR2 FQDESV (reference sequence). The CDR3 DNA reads as TGTGCCAGCAGCCGTGGGACTAGCGGGAGCTACGAGCAGTACTTC. Its protein is CASSRGTSGSYEQYF.

The chain links TRBV27 to TRBJ2-3; no reliable D call. Trimming left V 3 bases short and J 6 bases short, with 13 bases between. The CDR3 has 14 residues. The V gene's germline CDR1 is MNHEY and CDR2 SMNVEV (reference sequence). Here the CDR3 reads CASSFAPITDTQYF. The CDR3 DNA is TGTGCCAGCAGTTTTGCCCCTATAACTGATACGCAGTATTTT.

This clone was seen just once. This chain uses TRBV7-9 with TRBJ1-1; 9 bases are a match to TRBD1. CDR1 and CDR2 from the germline V gene are SEHNR and FQNEAQ (reference sequence). This CDR3 comprises 18 residues. The V segment lost 5 bases and the J segment 1 base; nucleotides outside the gene matches: 14. CDR3 sequence: CASSPRGDRALENTEAFF. CDR3 DNA: TGTGCCAGCAGCCCAAGAGGGGACAGGGCACTAGAGAACACTGAAGCTTTCTTT.

The V gene is TRBV6-6, the J gene TRBJ2-5, with a possible D match to TRBD2 (6 bases). CDR3 length: 13 amino acids. The germline gives CDR1 MNHNY, CDR2 SVGAGI (reference sequence). Trimming pared 4 bases from V and 4 bases from J, leaving 10 bases between. Here the CDR3 DNA reads TGTGCCAGCAGTTTCGGGACTTTAGAGACCCAGTACTTC. Its translation: CASSFGTLETQYF.

This clone was found a few times. J is TRBJ2-5 and V is TRBV2; D may be TRBD1 (6 bases). There are 12 residues in the CDR3. Between the trimmed V and J ends, which lost 6 bases and 4 bases, there was a span of 9 bases. The germline V gene encodes CDR1 SNHLY and CDR2 FYNNEI. The CDR3 is CASRAGAETQYF. The CDR3 nucleotides read TGTGCCAGCAGGGCAGGGGCAGAGACCCAGTACTTC.

In this sample, this clone turned up a few times. This chain links TRBV6-6 with TRBJ2-3, with D maybe TRBD2 (6 bases). From germline, CDR1 is MNHNY and CDR2 SVGAGI (reference sequence). This CDR3 spans 13 amino acids. V shed 0 bases and J shed 6 bases, with 7 bases lying between them. CDR3 DNA: TGTGCCAGCAGTTACTCGGCGGGGGATACGCAGTATTTT. As protein: CASSYSAGDTQYF.

This chain joins TRBV15 and TRBJ2-4; D ambiguous. This CDR3 has 13 amino acids. Germline V lookup: CDR1 LNHNV, CDR2 YYDKDF (reference sequence). The V end lost 0 bases, the J end lost 9 bases, and 9 bases lay between the germline ends. In DNA form, the CDR3 reads TGTGCCACCAGCAGAGAATCGTCTCTCATTCAGTACTTC. This translates into CATSRESSLIQYF.

This chain uses TRBV7-2 with TRBJ1-5; D call uncertain. V was clipped by 4 bases and J by 5 bases, with 15 bases between them. CDR1 SGHTA and CDR2 FQGNSA come from the germline V gene. The CDR3 has 15 amino acids. The CDR3 spells CASSSMQSSDQPQHF. The DNA for the CDR3 is TGTGCCAGCAGCTCGATGCAGTCGTCTGATCAGCCCCAGCATTTT.

In its sample, this clone was seen once. The chain links TRBV29-1 to TRBJ2-7, with 12 bases fitting TRBD1. This CDR3 has 15 amino acids. V dropped 0 bases and J dropped 7; count of bases not matched to a gene: 7. Germline V gene sequence: CDR1 SQVTM, CDR2 ANQGSEA. The CDR3 nucleotides are TGCAGCGTTGAAGAGGGGGACAGGGGGCCGGGGGAGCAGTACTTC. Encoded protein: CSVEEGDRGPGEQYF.

V and J are TRBV11-2 and TRBJ2-1; a weak D match, TRBD2 (6 bases). The CDR3 contains 14 residues. Germline values: CDR1 SGHAT, CDR2 FQNNGV. V lost 1 base, J lost 6 bases, and 10 bases lay in between. DNA for the CDR3: TGTGCCAGCAGCTTAGGGCTTAGCGGCAATGAGCAGTTCTTC. The encoded protein is CASSLGLSGNEQFF. Full variable domain (rest looked up from reference TRBV11-2 and TRBJ2-1): EAGVAQSPRYKIIEKRQSVAFWCNPISGHATLYWYQQILGQGPKLLIQFQNNGVVDDSQLPKDRFSAERLKGVDSTLKIQPAKLEDSAVYLCASSLGLSGNEQFFGPGTRLTVL.

The chain is built from TRBV15 and TRBJ2-5; D remains unclear. V shed 5 bases and J shed 4 bases, with 17 bases lying between them. Germline V gene data show CDR1 as LNHNV and CDR2 as YYDKDF (reference sequence). This CDR3 region has 15 residues. DNA of the CDR3: TGTGCCACCAGCCGCCCCGACACTTTCCGAGAGACCCAGTACTTC. Translation: CATSRPDTFRETQYF.

This clone has just one count. The chain carries TRBV28 and TRBJ2-1; D is perhaps TRBD1 (6 bases). Germline loops: CDR1 MDHEN, CDR2 SYDVKM. This CDR3 region has 15 residues. V was cut by 6 bases and J by 5 bases, with 17 bases left in between. CDR3 in amino acids: CASSSLGEGDNEQFF. DNA of the CDR3: TGTGCCAGCAGCTCGCTGGGCGAGGGGGACAATGAGCAGTTCTTC. Filled out from reference TRBV28 and TRBJ2-1, the complete variable domain reads DVKVTQSSRYLVKRTGEKVFLECVQDMDHENMFWYRQDPGLGLRLIYFSYDVKMKEKGDIPEGYSVSREKKERFSLILESASTNQTSMYLCASSSLGEGDNEQFFGPGTRLTVL.

V is TRBV5-1 and J is TRBJ1-1; 7 bases agree with TRBD1. Trimming cost V 2 bases and J 3 bases; bases outside gene matches: 7. The CDR3 is 15 residues long. Per germline, CDR1 SGHRS and CDR2 YFSETQ. The CDR3 reads CASSLHRGGDTEAFF. The DNA for the CDR3 is TGCGCCAGCAGCTTACACAGGGGTGGGGACACTGAAGCTTTCTTT.

This CDR3 reads CASSPSRTVTGELFF. CDR3 nucleotide sequence: TGTGCCAGCTCACCAAGTCGGACAGTTACCGGGGAGCTGTTTTTT. The chain carries TRBV18 and TRBJ2-2; D may be TRBD1 (6 bases). This CDR3 contains 15 residues. Germline V gene data show CDR1 as KGHSH and CDR2 as LQKENI. Trimming removed 2 bases from V and 5 bases from J, with 12 bases in between.

This chain uses TRBV5-4 with TRBJ2-1; D is uncertain. Trimming removed 7 bases from V and 7 bases from J, with 9 bases in between. This CDR3 region has 11 residues. CDR1 and CDR2 from the germline V gene are SGHNT and YYREEE (reference sequence). CDR3 sequence reads: CASEVLNEQFF. The CDR3 region has the DNA TGTGCCAGCGAGGTCCTTAATGAGCAGTTCTTC. Looking up the rest from reference TRBV5-4 and TRBJ2-1 gives the full variable domain: ETGVTQSPTHLIKTRGQQVTLRCSSQSGHNTVSWYQQALGQGPQFIFQYYREEENGRGNFPPRFSGLQFPNYSSELNVNALELDDSALYLCASEVLNEQFFGPGTRLTVL.

This clone was seen more than once but under ten times. The chain has TRBV6-5 and TRBJ2-6; D might be TRBD2 (6 bases). Germline CDR1 and CDR2: MNHEY and SVGAGI. There are 15 residues in the CDR3. V was clipped by 2 bases and J by 2 bases, with 7 bases between them. As DNA, the CDR3 is TGTGCCAGCAGTTACGGAGGGACTGGGGCCAACGTCCTGACTTTC. This encodes CASSYGGTGANVLTF.

V and J are TRBV30 and TRBJ2-1; 9 bases fit TRBD2. The CDR3 is 12 amino acids. The J segment lost 6 bases and the V segment lost 5 bases, leaving 2 bases of the junction unmatched. Germline loops: CDR1 GTSNPN, CDR2 SVGIG (reference sequence). The CDR3 loop is CAWEREVNEQFF. As DNA, the CDR3 is TGTGCCTGGGAGCGGGAGGTCAATGAGCAGTTCTTC.